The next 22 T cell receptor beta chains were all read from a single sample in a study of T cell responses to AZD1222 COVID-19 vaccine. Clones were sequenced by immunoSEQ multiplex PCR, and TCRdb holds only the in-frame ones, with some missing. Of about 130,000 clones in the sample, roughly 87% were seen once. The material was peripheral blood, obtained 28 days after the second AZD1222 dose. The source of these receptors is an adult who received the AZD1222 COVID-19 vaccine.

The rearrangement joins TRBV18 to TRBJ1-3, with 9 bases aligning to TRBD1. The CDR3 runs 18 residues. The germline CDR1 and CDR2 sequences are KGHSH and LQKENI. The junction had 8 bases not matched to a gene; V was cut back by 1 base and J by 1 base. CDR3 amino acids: CASSPLSDRGGSGNTIYF. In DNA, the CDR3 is TGTGCCAGCTCACCACTATCCGACAGGGGGGGATCTGGAAACACCATATATTTT.

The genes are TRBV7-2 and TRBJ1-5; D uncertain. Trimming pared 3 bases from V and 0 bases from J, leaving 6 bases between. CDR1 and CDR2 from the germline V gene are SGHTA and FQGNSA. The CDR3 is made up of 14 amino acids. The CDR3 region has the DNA TGTGCCAGCAGCTTGATGAGTAGCAATCAGCCCCAGCATTTT. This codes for CASSLMSSNQPQHF.

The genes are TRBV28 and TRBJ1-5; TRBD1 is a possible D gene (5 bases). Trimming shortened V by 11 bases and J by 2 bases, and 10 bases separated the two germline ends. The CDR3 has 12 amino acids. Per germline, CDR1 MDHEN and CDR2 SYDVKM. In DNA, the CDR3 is TGTGCCTGTGCGGGGGGCAATCAGCCCCAGCATTTT. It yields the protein CACAGGNQPQHF.

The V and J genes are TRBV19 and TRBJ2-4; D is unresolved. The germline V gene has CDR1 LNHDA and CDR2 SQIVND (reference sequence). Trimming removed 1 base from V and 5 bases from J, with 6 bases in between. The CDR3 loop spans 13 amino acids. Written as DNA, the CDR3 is TGTGCCAGTAGTATAGCGCAAGAAAACATTCAGTACTTC. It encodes CASSIAQENIQYF.

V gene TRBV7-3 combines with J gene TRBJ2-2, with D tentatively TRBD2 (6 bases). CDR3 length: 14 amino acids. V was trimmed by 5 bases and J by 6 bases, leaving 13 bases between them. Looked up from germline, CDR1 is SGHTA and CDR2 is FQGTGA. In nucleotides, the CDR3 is TGTGCCAGCAGCCGGTCGGGGGTGGCCGGGGAGCTGTTTTTT. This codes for CASSRSGVAGELFF.

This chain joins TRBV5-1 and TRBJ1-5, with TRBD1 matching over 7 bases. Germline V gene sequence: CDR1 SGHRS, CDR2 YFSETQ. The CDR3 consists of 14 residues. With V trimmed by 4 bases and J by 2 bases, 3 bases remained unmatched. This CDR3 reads CASSPDRGNQPQHF. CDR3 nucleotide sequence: TGCGCCAGCAGCCCCGACAGGGGCAATCAGCCCCAGCATTTT.

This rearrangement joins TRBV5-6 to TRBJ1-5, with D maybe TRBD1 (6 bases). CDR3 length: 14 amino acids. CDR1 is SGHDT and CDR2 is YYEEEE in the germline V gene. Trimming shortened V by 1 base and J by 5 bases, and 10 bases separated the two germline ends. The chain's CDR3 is CASSLRGGDQPQHF. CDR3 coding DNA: TGTGCCAGCAGCTTGAGGGGGGGCGATCAGCCCCAGCATTTT.

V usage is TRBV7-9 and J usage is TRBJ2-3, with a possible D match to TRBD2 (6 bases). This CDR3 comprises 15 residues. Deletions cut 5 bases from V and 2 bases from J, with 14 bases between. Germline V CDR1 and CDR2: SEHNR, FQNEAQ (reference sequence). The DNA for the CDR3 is TGTGCCAGCAGCACCGGGACTGACATCACAGATACGCAGTATTTT. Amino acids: CASSTGTDITDTQYF.

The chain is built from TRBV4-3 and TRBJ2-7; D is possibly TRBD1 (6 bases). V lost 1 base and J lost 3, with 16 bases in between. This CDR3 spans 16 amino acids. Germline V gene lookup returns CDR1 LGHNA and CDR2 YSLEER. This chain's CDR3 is CASSQGIQGMLYEQYF. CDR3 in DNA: TGCGCCAGCAGCCAAGGTATCCAGGGGATGCTCTACGAGCAGTACTTC.

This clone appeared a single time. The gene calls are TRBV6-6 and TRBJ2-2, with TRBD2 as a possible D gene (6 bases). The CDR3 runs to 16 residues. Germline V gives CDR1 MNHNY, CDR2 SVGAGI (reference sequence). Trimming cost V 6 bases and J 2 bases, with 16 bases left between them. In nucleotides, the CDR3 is TGTGCCAGCAGGGGGTGGAGGACTACCAACACCGGGGAGCTGTTTTTT. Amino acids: CASRGWRTTNTGELFF.

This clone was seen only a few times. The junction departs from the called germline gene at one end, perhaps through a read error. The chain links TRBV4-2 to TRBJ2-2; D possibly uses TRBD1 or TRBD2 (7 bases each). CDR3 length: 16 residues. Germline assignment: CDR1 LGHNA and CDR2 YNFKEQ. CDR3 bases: TGTGCCACCAGCCAAGCCAGGGGGGGGTTGTCCGGGGAGCTGTTTTTT. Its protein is CATSQARGGLSGELFF.

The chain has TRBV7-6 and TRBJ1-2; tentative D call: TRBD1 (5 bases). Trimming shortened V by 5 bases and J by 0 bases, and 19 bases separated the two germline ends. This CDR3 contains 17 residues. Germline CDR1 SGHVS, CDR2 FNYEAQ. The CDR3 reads CASSMNMGRGANYGYTF. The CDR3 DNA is TGTGCCAGCAGCATGAATATGGGACGGGGGGCTAACTATGGCTACACCTTC.

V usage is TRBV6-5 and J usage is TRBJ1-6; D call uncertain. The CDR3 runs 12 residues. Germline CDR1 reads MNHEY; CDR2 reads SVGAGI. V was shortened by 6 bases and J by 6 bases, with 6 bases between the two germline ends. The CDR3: CASRNFNSPLHF. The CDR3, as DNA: TGTGCCAGCAGGAACTTTAATTCACCCCTCCACTTT.

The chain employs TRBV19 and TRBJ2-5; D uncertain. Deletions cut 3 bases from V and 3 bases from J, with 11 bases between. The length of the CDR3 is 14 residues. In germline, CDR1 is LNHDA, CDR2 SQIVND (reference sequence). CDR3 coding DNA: TGTGCCAGTAGTATCCGGGCAGGCGAAGAGACCCAGTACTTC. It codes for CASSIRAGEETQYF.

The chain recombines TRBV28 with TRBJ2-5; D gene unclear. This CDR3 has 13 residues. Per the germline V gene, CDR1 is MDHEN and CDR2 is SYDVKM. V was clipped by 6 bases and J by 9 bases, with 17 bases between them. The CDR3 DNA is TGTGCCAGCAGCCTAATGGGGAAGATGCCCCAGTACTTC. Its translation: CASSLMGKMPQYF.

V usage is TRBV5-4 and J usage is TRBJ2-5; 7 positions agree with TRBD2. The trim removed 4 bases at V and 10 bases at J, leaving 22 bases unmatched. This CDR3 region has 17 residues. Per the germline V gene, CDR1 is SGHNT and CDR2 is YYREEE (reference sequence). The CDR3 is CASSAGPAGSPAADQYF. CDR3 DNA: TGTGCCAGCAGCGCGGGCCCAGCGGGGTCTCCGGCTGCGGACCAGTACTTC.

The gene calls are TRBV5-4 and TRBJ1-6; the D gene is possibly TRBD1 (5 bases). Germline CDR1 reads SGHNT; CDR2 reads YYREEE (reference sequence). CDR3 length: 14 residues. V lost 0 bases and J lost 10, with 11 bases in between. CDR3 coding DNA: TGTGCCAGCAGCTTGGGGGGCCGGGGATCACCCCTCCACTTT. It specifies CASSLGGRGSPLHF. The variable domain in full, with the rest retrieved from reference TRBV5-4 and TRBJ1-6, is ETGVTQSPTHLIKTRGQQVTLRCSSQSGHNTVSWYQQALGQGPQFIFQYYREEENGRGNFPPRFSGLQFPNYSSELNVNALELDDSALYLCASSLGGRGSPLHFGNGTRLTVT.

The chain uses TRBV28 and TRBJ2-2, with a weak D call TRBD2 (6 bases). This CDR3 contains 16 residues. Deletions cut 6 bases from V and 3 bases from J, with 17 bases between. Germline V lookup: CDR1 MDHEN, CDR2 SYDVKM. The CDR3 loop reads CASSPPGGADTGELFF. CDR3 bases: TGTGCCAGCAGCCCTCCAGGAGGGGCCGACACCGGGGAGCTGTTTTTT.

Here the CDR3 reads CASITLASFGYTF. CDR3 nucleotides: TGTGCCAGCATTACTCTTGCGTCGTTTGGCTACACCTTC. The gene calls are TRBV6-5 and TRBJ1-2; the D is unclear. The CDR3 is made up of 13 amino acids. Per the germline V gene, CDR1 is MNHEY and CDR2 is SVGAGI. Trimming took 7 bases from V and 7 from J, leaving 16 bases between them.

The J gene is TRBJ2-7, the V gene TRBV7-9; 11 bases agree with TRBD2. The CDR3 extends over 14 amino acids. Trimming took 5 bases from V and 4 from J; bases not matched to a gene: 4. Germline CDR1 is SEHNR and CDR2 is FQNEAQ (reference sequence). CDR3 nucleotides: TGTGCCAGCAGCCACGGGACTAGCGGATACGAGCAGTACTTC. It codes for CASSHGTSGYEQYF.

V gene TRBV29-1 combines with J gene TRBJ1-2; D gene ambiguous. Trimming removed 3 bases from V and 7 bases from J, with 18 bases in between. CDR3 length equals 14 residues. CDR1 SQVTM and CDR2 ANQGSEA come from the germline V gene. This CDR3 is CSVEAPNLLTGYTF. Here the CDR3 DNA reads TGCAGCGTTGAGGCTCCGAACTTACTCACTGGCTACACCTTC.

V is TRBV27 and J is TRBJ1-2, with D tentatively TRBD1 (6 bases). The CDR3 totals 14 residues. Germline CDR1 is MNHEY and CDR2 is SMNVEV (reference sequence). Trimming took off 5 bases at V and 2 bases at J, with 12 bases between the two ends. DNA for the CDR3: TGTGCCAGCAGTGCCATCACAGGGAACTATGGCTACACCTTC. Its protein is CASSAITGNYGYTF.